This T cell receptor beta chain was sequenced during a study of persistence of HIV-infected CD4 T cells. To note about this clone: Its antigen is unidentified.

Nonspecific anti-CD3/anti-CD28 bead stimulation represents the broad CD4+ T cell repertoire. CD4+ T cells upregulating both CD40 ligand and CD69 were sorted as responding cells. The immunoSEQ assay was version 4, run in survey mode. The repertoire was sequenced with immunoSEQ multiplex PCR; TCRdb's copy has only in-frame clones and lacks some. The data hold 44,000 or so clones, with roughly 92% observed a single time. The TCR was taken from an adult man with HIV who was CMV-seropositive. This sample comprised CD4+ T cells sorted from PBMCs after approximately 19-hour stimulation, obtained from a patient who received antiretroviral therapy.

The CDR3 DNA reads TGTGCCAGCAGCTTAGGTCGGAACGGTAATGAAAAACTGTTTTTT. This sequence encodes CASSLGRNGNEKLFF. J is TRBJ1-4 and V is TRBV7-8; D is unclear. V was cut by 1 base and J by 4 bases, with 10 bases left in between. The CDR3 length is 15 residues. From germline, CDR1 is SGHVS and CDR2 FQNEAQ. The full variable domain, rest sourced from reference TRBV7-8 and TRBJ1-4, is GAGVSQSPRYKVAKRGQDVALRCDPISGHVSLFWYQQALGQGPEFLTYFQNEAQLDKSGLPSDRFFAERPEGSVSTLKIQRTQQEDSAVYLCASSLGRNGNEKLFFGSGTQLSVL.